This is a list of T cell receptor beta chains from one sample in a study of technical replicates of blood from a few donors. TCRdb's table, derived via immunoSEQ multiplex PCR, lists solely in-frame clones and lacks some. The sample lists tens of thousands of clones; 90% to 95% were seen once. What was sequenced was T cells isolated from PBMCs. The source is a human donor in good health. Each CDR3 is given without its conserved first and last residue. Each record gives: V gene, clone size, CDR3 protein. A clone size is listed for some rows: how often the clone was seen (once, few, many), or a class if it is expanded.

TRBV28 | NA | ASSLGSFEAF
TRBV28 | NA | ATMSTGALGGFWYGYT
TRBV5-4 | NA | ASSFGNTEAF
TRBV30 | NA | ARGQSYEQY
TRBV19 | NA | ASSLGDSYEQY
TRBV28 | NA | ASSLGTSGSSYNEQF
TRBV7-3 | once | ASSQAGGPTRGEQF
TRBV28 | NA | ASSLDSYEQF
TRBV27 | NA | ASSLIPQGPAKNIQY
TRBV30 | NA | AWSPDTGELF
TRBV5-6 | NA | ASSLYATSGTGELF
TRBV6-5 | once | ASSPGGSHYGYT
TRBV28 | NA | ASRPQGSGNTIY
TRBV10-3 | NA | AISNGDRANEQF
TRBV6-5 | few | ASGQGMNTEAF
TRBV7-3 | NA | ASSPQGGTQY
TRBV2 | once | ASRSDGTYEQY
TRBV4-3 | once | ASSPTNTGDFLTEAF
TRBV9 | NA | ASSEGVAGADTQY
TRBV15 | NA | ATSRVGQANEKLF
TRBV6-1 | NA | ASSEWRGNTGELF
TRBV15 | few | ATSGTGQTEAF
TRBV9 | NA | ASTSGDFGETQY
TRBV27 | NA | ASSSNNREPYEQY
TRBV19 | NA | ASSTPQGNTEAF
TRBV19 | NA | ASPTHRLTEKLF